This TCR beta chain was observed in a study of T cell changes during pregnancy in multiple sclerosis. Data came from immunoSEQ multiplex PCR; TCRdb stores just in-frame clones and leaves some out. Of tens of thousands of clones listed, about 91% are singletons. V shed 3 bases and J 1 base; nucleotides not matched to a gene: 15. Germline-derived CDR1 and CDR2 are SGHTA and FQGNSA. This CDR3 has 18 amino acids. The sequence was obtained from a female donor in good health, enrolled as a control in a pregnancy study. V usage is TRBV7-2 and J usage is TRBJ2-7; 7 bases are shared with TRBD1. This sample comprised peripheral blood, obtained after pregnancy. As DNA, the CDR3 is TGTGCCAGCAGCTTCGGGAACCAAAGACAGGGCTCTTCCTACGAGCAGTACTTC. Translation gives CASSFGNQRQGSSYEQYF.